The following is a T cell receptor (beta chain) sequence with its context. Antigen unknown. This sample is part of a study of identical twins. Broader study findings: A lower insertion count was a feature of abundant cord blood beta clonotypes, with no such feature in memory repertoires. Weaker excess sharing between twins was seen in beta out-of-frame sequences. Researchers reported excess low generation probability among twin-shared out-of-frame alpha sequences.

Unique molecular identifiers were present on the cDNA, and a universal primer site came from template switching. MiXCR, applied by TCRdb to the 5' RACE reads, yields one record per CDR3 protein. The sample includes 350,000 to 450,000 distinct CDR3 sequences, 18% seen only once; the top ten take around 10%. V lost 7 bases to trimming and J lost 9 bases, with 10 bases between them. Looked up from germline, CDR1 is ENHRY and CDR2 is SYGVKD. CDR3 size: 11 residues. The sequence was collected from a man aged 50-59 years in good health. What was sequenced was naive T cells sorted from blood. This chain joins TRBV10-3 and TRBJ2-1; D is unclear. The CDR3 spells CAIKSGFEQFF. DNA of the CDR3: TGTGCCATCAAGTCGGGCTTTGAGCAGTTCTTC.